Below, 13 T cell receptor beta chains from the same sample are listed, as sequenced in a study of T cells in Graves' hyperthyroidism and ophthalmopathy. Researchers amplified the TCR beta CDR3 regions from RNA transcripts. RT-PCR in the first round (using the HTBI primer set) targeted the TCR CDR3. TCRdb re-derived calls from the multiplex PCR reads in MiXCR, one entry per CDR3 protein. The sample consists of about 690,000 distinct CDR3 sequences, roughly 17% of them appearing once. Sequenced sample: blood. These receptors all come from a man aged 50-59 years with Graves' hyperthyroidism.

The table lists this clonotype with a few counts. The chain employs TRBV2 and TRBJ1-2; 9 bases line up with TRBD1. Looked up from germline, CDR1 is SNHLY and CDR2 is FYNNEI. The CDR3 sequence is 13 residues long. The V gene end was trimmed by 8 bases and the J gene end by 3 bases; junction bases not matched to a gene: 4. The CDR3 loop is CASGQGLDYGYTF. For the CDR3, the DNA is TGTGCCAGCGGACAGGGGTTGGACTATGGCTACACCTTC.

The table lists this clonotype with a few counts. V gene TRBV20-1 combines with J gene TRBJ2-5; 10 nucleotides agree with TRBD1. CDR1 is DFQATT and CDR2 is SNEGSKA in the germline V gene (reference sequence). The junction had 6 bases not matched to a gene; V was cut back by 5 bases and J by 6 bases. The CDR3 consists of 13 residues. The CDR3 is CSAPGTGAKTQYF. The CDR3 region has the DNA TGCAGTGCTCCCGGGACAGGGGCCAAGACCCAGTACTTC.

Remarks on this clonotype: At one end, the junction sequence differs from germline, possibly due to a read error. The rearrangement links TRBV7-7 to TRBJ2-5, with 8 bases matching TRBD2. The length of the CDR3 is 15 residues. CDR1 is SSHAT, CDR2 FNYEAQ, per germline (reference sequence). Here the CDR3 DNA reads TGTGCTAGCAGCTCCGGGGGGGTGCAGGGAGAGACCCAGTACTTC. Its protein product is CASSSGGVQGETQYF. Looking up the rest from reference TRBV7-7 and TRBJ2-5 gives the full variable domain: GAGVSQSPRYKVTKRGQDVTLRCDPISSHATLYWYQQALGQGPEFLTYFNYEAQPDKSGLPSDRFSAERPEGSISTLTIQRTEQRDSAMYRCASSSGGVQGETQYFGPGTRLLVL.

Ten or more counts support this clonotype. The chain carries TRBV14 and TRBJ2-6; D ambiguous. Germline V lookup: CDR1 SGHDN, CDR2 FVKESK. There are 16 residues in the CDR3. The germline V and J ends were trimmed by 3 bases and 0 bases, with 9 bases remaining between them. The CDR3 here is CASSQRTSSGANVLTF. The CDR3 nucleotides are TGTGCCAGCAGCCAGAGGACGAGCTCTGGGGCCAACGTCCTGACTTTC.

In its sample, this clonotype was seen many times. J is TRBJ2-1 and V is TRBV11-2, with D perhaps matching TRBD2 (5 bases). The CDR3 is 17 residues long. Trimming removed 0 bases at V and 2 bases at J, with 14 bases between. Germline loops: CDR1 SGHAT, CDR2 FQNNGV. The CDR3 sequence: CASSLDITSGPYNEQFF. The CDR3 coding sequence is TGTGCCAGCAGCTTAGATATAACGAGCGGCCCCTACAATGAGCAGTTCTTC. Full variable domain (remainder filled in from reference TRBV11-2 and TRBJ2-1): EAGVAQSPRYKIIEKRQSVAFWCNPISGHATLYWYQQILGQGPKLLIQFQNNGVVDDSQLPKDRFSAERLKGVDSTLKIQPAKLEDSAVYLCASSLDITSGPYNEQFFGPGTRLTVL.

This clonotype showed up many times. The chain carries TRBV28 and TRBJ2-7; 10 bases align to TRBD2. The CDR3 runs to 14 residues. V dropped 8 bases and J dropped 4; count of bases not matched to a gene: 8. Germline lookup yields CDR1 MDHEN and CDR2 SYDVKM. The CDR3 coding sequence is TGTGCCAGCGGTTGGACTAGCGGAGTTTACGAGCAGTACTTC. Translated, it gives CASGWTSGVYEQYF.

The chain links TRBV30 to TRBJ1-1; D gene ambiguous. The V gene lost 0 bases and the J gene lost 11 bases, with 10 bases spanning the gap. CDR3 length: 11 amino acids. CDR1 and CDR2 (germline): GTSNPN, SVGIG (reference sequence). This CDR3 reads CAWSVPTGAFF. CDR3 in DNA: TGTGCCTGGAGTGTGCCAACGGGGGCTTTCTTT.

On this clonotype: A much larger clone lies a single base off, so this may be a read error. V usage is TRBV20-1 and J usage is TRBJ2-7; 7 bases map to TRBD2. The CDR3 consists of 14 residues. CDR1 is DFQATT and CDR2 is SNEGSKA in the germline V gene (reference sequence). As DNA, the CDR3 is TGCAGTGCTGAAAAACTAGCGACAACCTACGAGCATTACTTC. Protein product: CSAEKLATTYEHYF.

There are many counts of this clonotype. One end of the junction varies from germline; a read error may be responsible. This sequence joins TRBV20-1 and TRBJ1-2, with D uncertain. The CDR3 loop spans 14 amino acids. Germline loops: CDR1 DFQATT, CDR2 SNEGSKA (reference sequence). The CDR3 DNA is TGCAGTGCTCGAGAGGGTACAGTTCTCTATGGCTACACCTTC. Its translation: CSAREGTVLYGYTF.

This clonotype has ten or more counts. The chain has TRBV12-3 or TRBV12-4 and TRBJ1-5, with 8 bases aligning to TRBD1. The V and J ends lost 6 bases and 1 base, in that order; junction bases with no gene match: 5. The length of the CDR3 is 15 residues. The CDR3 DNA reads as TGTGCCAGCAGGGGGGCAGGGGGCAGCAATCAGCCCCAGCATTTT. Residues: CASRGAGGSNQPQHF.

This rearrangement joins TRBV2 to TRBJ2-5, with D perhaps assigned TRBD1 or TRBD2 (5 bases each). The germline V gene encodes CDR1 SNHLY and CDR2 FYNNEI. The V end lost 2 bases, the J end lost 4 bases, and 11 bases lay between the germline ends. The CDR3 is 14 amino acids. CDR3 sequence (DNA): TGTGCCAGCAGTGAAAGGATGAGGGGAGAGACCCAGTACTTC. It yields the protein CASSERMRGETQYF.

This clonotype was picked up many times. The chain recombines TRBV7-9 with TRBJ2-7, with 13 bases identical to TRBD2. The CDR3 extends over 15 amino acids. V was pared by 3 bases and J by 3 bases, with 2 bases of the junction left unmatched. The germline gives CDR1 SEHNR, CDR2 FQNEAQ (reference sequence). CDR3 loop: CASSFGLAGDYEQYF. CDR3 nucleotides: TGTGCCAGCAGCTTCGGACTAGCGGGAGACTACGAGCAGTACTTC.

In its sample, this clonotype was seen many times. This sequence joins TRBV29-1 and TRBJ2-1; 12 bases are a match to TRBD1. CDR1 is SQVTM, CDR2 ANQGSEA, per germline. CDR3 length equals 13 residues. The trim removed 7 bases at V and 6 bases at J, leaving 4 bases unmatched. The CDR3 region is CSGRDRGLNEQFF. The CDR3 bases are TGCAGCGGTCGGGACAGGGGGCTCAATGAGCAGTTCTTC.